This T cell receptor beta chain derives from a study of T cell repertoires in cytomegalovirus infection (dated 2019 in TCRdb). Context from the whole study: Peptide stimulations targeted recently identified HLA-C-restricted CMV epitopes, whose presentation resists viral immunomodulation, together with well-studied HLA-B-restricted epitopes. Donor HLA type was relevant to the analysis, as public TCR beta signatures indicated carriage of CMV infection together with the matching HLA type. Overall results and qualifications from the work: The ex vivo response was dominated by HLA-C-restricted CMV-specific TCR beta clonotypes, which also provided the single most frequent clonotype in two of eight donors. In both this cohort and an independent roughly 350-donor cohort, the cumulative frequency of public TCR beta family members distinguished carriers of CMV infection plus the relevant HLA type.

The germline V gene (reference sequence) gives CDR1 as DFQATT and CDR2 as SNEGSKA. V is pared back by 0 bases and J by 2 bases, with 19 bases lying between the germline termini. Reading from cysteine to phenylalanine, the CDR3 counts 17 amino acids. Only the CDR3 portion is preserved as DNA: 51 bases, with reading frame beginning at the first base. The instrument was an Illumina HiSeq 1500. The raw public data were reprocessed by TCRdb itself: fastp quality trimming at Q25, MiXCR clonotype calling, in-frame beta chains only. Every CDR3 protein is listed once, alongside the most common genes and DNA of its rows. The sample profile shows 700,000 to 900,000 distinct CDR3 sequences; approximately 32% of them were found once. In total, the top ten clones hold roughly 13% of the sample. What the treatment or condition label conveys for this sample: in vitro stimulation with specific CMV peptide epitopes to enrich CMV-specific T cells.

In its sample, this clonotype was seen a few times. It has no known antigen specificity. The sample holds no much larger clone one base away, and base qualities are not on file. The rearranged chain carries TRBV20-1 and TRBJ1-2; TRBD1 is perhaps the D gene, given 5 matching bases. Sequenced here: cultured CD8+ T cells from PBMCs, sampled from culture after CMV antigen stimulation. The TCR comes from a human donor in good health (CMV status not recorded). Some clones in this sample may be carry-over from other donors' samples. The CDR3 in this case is CSARDLGRGTMNYGYTF. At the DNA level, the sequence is TGCAGTGCTAGAGATCTCGGCCGGGGGACGATGAACTATGGCTACACCTTC.